The next 18 T cell receptor beta chains were all read from a single sample in a study of blood T cell repertoires in COVID-19 (TCRdb year 2020). Library preparation was by the immunoSEQ multiplex PCR assay. This immuneACCESS table, as held by TCRdb, lists in-frame sequences with V and J called but not all clones. Of the missing ones, under half trace to an unresolved V gene in checked studies; the others have no known cause. Within this sample are 230,000 or so clones, with approximately 80% of them counted one time only. The ten top clones hold 15% to 20% of the sample. The sample comprised peripheral blood. These receptors were obtained from a man aged 30-40 years with active or convalescent COVID-19.

The chain has TRBV5-1 and TRBJ1-3; D possibly corresponds to TRBD1 (5 bases). This CDR3 has 15 amino acids. The germline CDR1 and CDR2 sequences are SGHRS and YFSETQ. The V gene lost 2 bases and the J gene lost 0 bases, with 9 bases spanning the gap. CDR3 in DNA: TGCGCCAGCAGCTTCCCGGACAACTCTGGAAACACCATATATTTT. This gives the protein CASSFPDNSGNTIYF.

This chain joins TRBV5-1 and TRBJ2-1; 8 nucleotides agree with TRBD1. Germline-derived CDR1 and CDR2 are SGHRS and YFSETQ. The CDR3 has 15 residues. The ends lost 4 bases at V and 4 bases at J; junction bases unmatched: 7. The DNA of the CDR3 is TGCGCCAGCAGCCAACAGGGGGGTTCGTACAATGAGCAGTTCTTC. Translating it yields CASSQQGGSYNEQFF. The full variable domain, completed using reference TRBV5-1 and TRBJ2-1, is KAGVTQTPRYLIKTRGQQVTLSCSPISGHRSVSWYQQTPGQGLQFLFEYFSETQRNKGNFPGRFSGRQFSNSRSEMNVSTLELGDSALYLCASSQQGGSYNEQFFGPGTRLTVL.

The chain couples TRBV19 to TRBJ2-5; 11 positions match TRBD1. V was clipped by 3 bases and J by 4 bases; unmatched bases: 10. The CDR3 extends over 17 amino acids. Germline V gives CDR1 LNHDA, CDR2 SQIVND (reference sequence). CDR3 sequence reads: CASSIYRTGGVGETQYF. In DNA, the CDR3 is TGTGCCAGTAGTATTTATCGGACAGGGGGCGTCGGAGAGACCCAGTACTTC.

V and J are TRBV9 and TRBJ2-5, with TRBD2 identical over 10 bases. Trimming took 0 bases from V and 2 from J; bases not matched to a gene: 10. This CDR3 is 18 amino acids long. Germline V gene data show CDR1 as SGDLS and CDR2 as YYNGEE. Written as DNA, the CDR3 is TGTGCCAGCAGCGTAGCGGGGGGACTAGCGTTGGCACAAGAGACCCAGTACTTC. It encodes CASSVAGGLALAQETQYF.

V is TRBV7-3 and J is TRBJ2-1; TRBD2 aligns across 11 bases. There are 15 residues in the CDR3. Trimming took 2 bases from V and 10 from J; bases not matched to a gene: 7. Germline CDR1 and CDR2: SGHTA and FQGTGA. The CDR3 region has the DNA TGTGCCAGCAGCTTAGACCCTCGGACTAGCGGGGAGCAGTTCTTC. Amino acid sequence: CASSLDPRTSGEQFF.

This chain joins TRBV19 and TRBJ1-5, with unresolved D. Trimming shortened V by 5 bases and J by 5 bases, and 10 bases separated the two germline ends. The CDR3 runs 13 residues. CDR1 LNHDA and CDR2 SQIVND come from the germline V gene (reference sequence). This chain's CDR3 is CASSLTQDQPQHF. The CDR3, as DNA: TGTGCCAGTAGTCTCACCCAGGATCAGCCCCAGCATTTT.

This chain connects TRBV19 to TRBJ2-1; 11 bases are a match to TRBD2. The CDR3 extends over 17 amino acids. Germline V lookup: CDR1 LNHDA, CDR2 SQIVND (reference sequence). Trimming removed 7 bases from V and 2 bases from J; junction bases left unmatched: 10. CDR3 residues: CASTPSPGLAAYNEQFF. CDR3 DNA: TGTGCCAGTACCCCGTCTCCGGGACTAGCGGCCTACAATGAGCAGTTCTTC.

This clone was counted between two and nine times. The chain employs TRBV6-5 and TRBJ1-1; D perhaps matches TRBD1 (6 bases). Germline CDR1 is MNHEY and CDR2 is SVGAGI. The V end lost 0 bases, the J end lost 9 bases, and 14 bases lay between the germline ends. The CDR3 covers 14 residues. CDR3 loop: CASSYSIDRLKAFF. The DNA of the CDR3 is TGTGCCAGCAGTTACTCGATAGACAGGCTAAAAGCTTTCTTT.

V gene TRBV12-3 or TRBV12-4 combines with J gene TRBJ2-1; D is possibly TRBD1 (6 bases). V was trimmed by 2 bases and J by 10 bases, leaving 9 bases between them. The CDR3 is made up of 12 amino acids. CDR3 residues: CASSLQGHEQFF. The CDR3 DNA reads TGTGCCAGCAGTTTACAGGGACACGAGCAGTTCTTC.

The chain links TRBV6-5 to TRBJ2-7; 9 bases agree with TRBD2. The CDR3 covers 15 residues. J lost 3 bases, V lost 5 bases, and 8 bases had no gene match. CDR1 and CDR2 from the germline V gene are MNHEY and SVGAGI. The CDR3 nucleotides are TGTGCCAGCAGTAGTTTAGCGGGGGCAAACTACGAGCAGTACTTC. The encoded protein is CASSSLAGANYEQYF.

The CDR3 nucleotides are TGTGCCAGCAGCTTAGGTCTAGCGGCCTCCTACGAGCAGTACTTC. This translates into CASSLGLAASYEQYF. This chain links TRBV7-2 with TRBJ2-7; TRBD2 matches 7 bases. Germline CDR1 reads SGHTA; CDR2 reads FQGNSA. V lost 1 base, J lost 0 bases, and 3 bases stayed unmatched. CDR3 size: 15 residues. Based on the CDR3 plus reference TRBV7-2 and TRBJ2-7, the full variable domain is GAGVSQSPSNKVTEKGKDVELRCDPISGHTALYWYRQSLGQGLEFLIYFQGNSAPDKSGLPSDRFSAERTGGSVSTLTIQRTQQEDSAVYLCASSLGLAASYEQYFGPGTRLTVT.

V is TRBV5-1 and J is TRBJ2-7; TRBD2 is a possible D gene (5 bases). The germline V gene has CDR1 SGHRS and CDR2 YFSETQ. V shed 0 bases and J shed 6 bases, with 16 bases lying between them. The CDR3 totals 15 residues. The CDR3 region has the DNA TGCGCCAGCAGCTTGGACCCAGCGGTGGGATCCGAGCAGTACTTC. Translation: CASSLDPAVGSEQYF.

The chain has TRBV4-3 and TRBJ1-6; D is perhaps TRBD1 (6 bases). This CDR3 has 17 residues. CDR1 and CDR2 (germline): LGHNA, YSLEER. The V end lost 1 base, the J end lost 9 bases, and 19 bases lay between the germline ends. CDR3 amino acids: CASSQASYDRLGSPLHF. Here the CDR3 DNA reads TGCGCCAGCAGCCAAGCCTCTTACGACAGGTTGGGTTCACCCCTCCACTTT.

The chain couples TRBV9 to TRBJ1-3; 7 bases match TRBD1. Per the germline V gene, CDR1 is SGDLS and CDR2 is YYNGEE. The CDR3 runs 18 residues. V shed 0 bases and J 0 bases; nucleotides not matched to a gene: 9. The CDR3 coding sequence is TGTGCCAGCAGCGTAGACCTACAGGGGATGAGCTCTGGAAACACCATATATTTT. Translated, it gives CASSVDLQGMSSGNTIYF.

The chain couples TRBV30 to TRBJ1-1, with D possibly being TRBD1 (5 bases). Germline CDR1 is GTSNPN and CDR2 is SVGIG (reference sequence). This CDR3 spans 12 amino acids. V was shortened by 2 bases and J by 3 bases, with 7 bases between the two germline ends. CDR3 sequence reads: CAWSTRDTEAFF. For the CDR3, the DNA is TGTGCCTGGAGTACCAGGGACACTGAAGCTTTCTTT. Together with reference TRBV30 and TRBJ1-1, the CDR3 gives the full variable domain: SQTIHQWPATLVQPVGSPLSLECTVEGTSNPNLYWYRQAAGRGLQLLFYSVGIGQISSEVPQNLSASRPQDRQFILSSKKLLLSDSGFYLCAWSTRDTEAFFGQGTRLTVV.

The chain links TRBV19 to TRBJ2-1; D perhaps matches TRBD1 (6 bases). V dropped 5 bases and J dropped 0 bases, with 8 bases sitting between them. The CDR3 runs to 14 residues. Germline CDR1 is LNHDA and CDR2 is SQIVND (reference sequence). CDR3 region: CASSGGRSYNEQFF. The CDR3 DNA reads as TGTGCCAGTAGTGGGGGCCGCTCCTACAATGAGCAGTTCTTC.

The J gene is TRBJ1-1, the V gene TRBV19; D possibly corresponds to TRBD1 (6 bases). Per germline, CDR1 LNHDA and CDR2 SQIVND (reference sequence). V gave up 3 bases and J gave up 2 bases, with 10 bases separating them. There are 14 residues in the CDR3. CDR3 DNA: TGTGCCAGTAGTATTAGGGGACAAAACACTGAAGCTTTCTTT. Its translation: CASSIRGQNTEAFF.

The chain has TRBV19 and TRBJ1-3, with D maybe TRBD1 (6 bases). CDR3 size: 15 residues. Trimming shortened V by 7 bases and J by 4 bases, and 17 bases separated the two germline ends. Germline V CDR1 and CDR2: LNHDA, SQIVND (reference sequence). This chain's CDR3 is CASKGRRGLGNTIYF. CDR3 sequence (DNA): TGTGCCAGTAAGGGCCGGCGGGGGCTGGGAAACACCATATATTTT.